The T cell receptor beta chain described here comes from a study of neoadjuvant nivolumab and ipilimumab in lung cancer. CDR1 is SGDLS, CDR2 YYNGEE, per germline. The CDR3 is 16 residues long. V was cut by 3 bases and J by 0 bases, with 14 bases left in between. Generated by immunoSEQ multiplex PCR, the TCRdb table keeps only in-frame clones and is missing some. Of about 13,000 clones listed, around 65% are singletons. Study-wide results and limits: Compared with tumor-adjacent uninvolved lung, resected tumors showed greater richness and clonality. TCR clonality did not significantly correlate with pathologic tumor regression. Resected-tumor TCR richness correlated positively with pretherapy blood richness.

A note on this clone: Its antigen remains unidentified.

The TCR comes from an adult with non-small cell lung cancer. The specimen was peripheral blood, collected after neoadjuvant nivolumab, alone or with ipilimumab, at or shortly before surgery. The rearrangement uses TRBV9 and TRBJ2-3; possibly TRBD1 or TRBD2 for D (5 bases each). CDR3 DNA sequence: TGTGCCAGCAGCGCTCCGGGGCGGACAAGCACAGATACGCAGTATTTT. This sequence encodes CASSAPGRTSTDTQYF.